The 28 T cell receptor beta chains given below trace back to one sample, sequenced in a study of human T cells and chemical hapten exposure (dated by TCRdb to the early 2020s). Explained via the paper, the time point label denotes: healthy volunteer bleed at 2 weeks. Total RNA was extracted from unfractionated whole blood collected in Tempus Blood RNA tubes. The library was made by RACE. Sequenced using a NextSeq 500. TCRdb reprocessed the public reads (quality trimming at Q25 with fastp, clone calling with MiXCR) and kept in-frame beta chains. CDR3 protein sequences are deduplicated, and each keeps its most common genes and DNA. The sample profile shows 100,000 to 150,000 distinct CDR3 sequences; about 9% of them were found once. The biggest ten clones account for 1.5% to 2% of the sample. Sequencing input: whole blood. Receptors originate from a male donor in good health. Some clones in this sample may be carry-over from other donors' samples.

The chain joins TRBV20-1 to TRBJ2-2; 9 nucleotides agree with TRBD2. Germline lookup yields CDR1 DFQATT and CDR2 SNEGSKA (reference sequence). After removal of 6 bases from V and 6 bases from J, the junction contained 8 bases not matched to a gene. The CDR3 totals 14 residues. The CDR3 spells CSALRREGPGELFF. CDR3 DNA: TGCAGTGCCCTCCGGCGGGAGGGACCCGGGGAGCTGTTTTTT.

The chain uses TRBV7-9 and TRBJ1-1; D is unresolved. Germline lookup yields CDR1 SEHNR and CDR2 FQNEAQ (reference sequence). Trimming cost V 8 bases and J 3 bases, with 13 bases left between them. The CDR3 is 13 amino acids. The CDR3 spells CASRQGPDTEAFF. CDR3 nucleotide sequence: TGTGCCAGCCGACAAGGGCCAGACACTGAAGCTTTCTTT.

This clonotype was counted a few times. The CDR3 DNA sequence: TGTGCCAGCAGCTTGGCTCTGGGACAGGGACAAGAGACCCAGTACTTC. Residues: CASSLALGQGQETQYF. This sequence joins TRBV9 and TRBJ2-5, with 9 bases aligning to TRBD1. CDR1 and CDR2 from the germline V gene are SGDLS and YYNGEE. After removal of 4 bases from V and 2 bases from J, the junction contained 9 bases not matched to a gene. CDR3 size: 16 residues.

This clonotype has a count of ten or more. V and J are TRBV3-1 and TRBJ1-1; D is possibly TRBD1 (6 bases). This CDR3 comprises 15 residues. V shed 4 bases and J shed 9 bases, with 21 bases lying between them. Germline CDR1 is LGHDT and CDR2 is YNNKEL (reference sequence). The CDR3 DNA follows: TGTGCCAGCAGCCCGGGCCCCAGGGGTCGGAGGAAAGCTTTCTTT. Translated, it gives CASSPGPRGRRKAFF.

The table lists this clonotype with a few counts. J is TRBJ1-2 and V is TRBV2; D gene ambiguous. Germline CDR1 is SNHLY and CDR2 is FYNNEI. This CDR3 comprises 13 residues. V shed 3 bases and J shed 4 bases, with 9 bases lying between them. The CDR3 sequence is CASSEGYAYGYTF. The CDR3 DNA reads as TGTGCCAGCAGTGAGGGTTATGCCTATGGCTACACCTTC.

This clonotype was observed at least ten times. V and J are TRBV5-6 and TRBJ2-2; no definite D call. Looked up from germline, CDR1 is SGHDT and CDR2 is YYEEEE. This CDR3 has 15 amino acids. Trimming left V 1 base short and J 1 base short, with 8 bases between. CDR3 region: CASSLYAQNTGELFF. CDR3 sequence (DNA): TGTGCCAGCAGCTTGTACGCTCAGAACACCGGGGAGCTGTTTTTT.

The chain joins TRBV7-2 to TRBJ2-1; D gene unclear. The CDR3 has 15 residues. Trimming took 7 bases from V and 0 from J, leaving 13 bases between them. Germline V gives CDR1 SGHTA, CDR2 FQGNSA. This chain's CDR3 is CASTEDGSSYNEQFF. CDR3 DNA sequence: TGTGCCAGCACTGAAGACGGAAGCTCCTACAATGAGCAGTTCTTC.

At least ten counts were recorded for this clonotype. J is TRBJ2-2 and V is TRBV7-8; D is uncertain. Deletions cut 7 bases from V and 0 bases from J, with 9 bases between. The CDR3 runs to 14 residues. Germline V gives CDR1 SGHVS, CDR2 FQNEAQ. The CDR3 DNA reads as TGTGCCAGCAAGCCTTTAGCGAACACCGGGGAGCTGTTTTTT. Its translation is CASKPLANTGELFF.

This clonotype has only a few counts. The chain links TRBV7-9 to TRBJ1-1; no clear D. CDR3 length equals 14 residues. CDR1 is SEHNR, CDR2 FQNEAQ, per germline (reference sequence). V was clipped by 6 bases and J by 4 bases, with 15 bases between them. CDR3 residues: CASSSEPVGTEAFF. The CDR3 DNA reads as TGTGCCAGCAGTTCCGAACCGGTAGGCACTGAAGCTTTCTTT.

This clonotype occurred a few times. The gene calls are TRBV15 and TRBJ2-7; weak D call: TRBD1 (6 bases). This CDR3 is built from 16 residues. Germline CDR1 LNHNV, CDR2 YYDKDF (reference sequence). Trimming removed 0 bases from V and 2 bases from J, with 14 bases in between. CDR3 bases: TGTGCCACCAGCAGAGATGCCGGGACACGGACCTACGAGCAGTACTTC. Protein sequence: CATSRDAGTRTYEQYF.

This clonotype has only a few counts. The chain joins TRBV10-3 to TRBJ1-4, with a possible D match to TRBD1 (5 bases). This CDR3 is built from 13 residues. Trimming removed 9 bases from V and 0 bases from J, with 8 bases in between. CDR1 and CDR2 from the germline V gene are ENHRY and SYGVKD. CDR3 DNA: TGTGCCATTGGACAAGCAACTAATGAAAAACTGTTTTTT. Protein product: CAIGQATNEKLFF.

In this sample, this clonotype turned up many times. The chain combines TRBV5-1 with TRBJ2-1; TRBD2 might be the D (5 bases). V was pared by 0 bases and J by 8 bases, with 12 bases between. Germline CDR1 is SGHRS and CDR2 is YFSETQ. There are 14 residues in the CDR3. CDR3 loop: CASSLGPGSDEQFF. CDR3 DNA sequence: TGCGCCAGCAGCTTGGGGCCGGGGAGCGATGAGCAGTTCTTC.

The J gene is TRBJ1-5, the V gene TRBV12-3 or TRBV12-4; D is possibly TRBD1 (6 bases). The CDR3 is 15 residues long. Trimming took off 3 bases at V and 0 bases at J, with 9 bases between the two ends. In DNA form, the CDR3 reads TGTGCCAGCAGTTTCGGGGGGGCTAGCAATCAGCCCCAGCATTTT. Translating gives CASSFGGASNQPQHF.

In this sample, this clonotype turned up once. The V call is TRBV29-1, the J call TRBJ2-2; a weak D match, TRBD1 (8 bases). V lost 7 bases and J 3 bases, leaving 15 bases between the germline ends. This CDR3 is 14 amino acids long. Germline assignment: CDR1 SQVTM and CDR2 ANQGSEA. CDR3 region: CSANRGGDTGELFF. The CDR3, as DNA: TGCAGCGCAAACAGGGGGGGAGACACCGGGGAGCTGTTTTTT.

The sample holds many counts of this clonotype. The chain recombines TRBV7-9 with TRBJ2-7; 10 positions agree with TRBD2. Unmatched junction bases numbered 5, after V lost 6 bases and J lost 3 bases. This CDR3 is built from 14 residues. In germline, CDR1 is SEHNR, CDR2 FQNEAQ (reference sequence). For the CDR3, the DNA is TGTGCCAGCAGTATGACTAGCGGGCTCTACGAGCAGTACTTC. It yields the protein CASSMTSGLYEQYF.

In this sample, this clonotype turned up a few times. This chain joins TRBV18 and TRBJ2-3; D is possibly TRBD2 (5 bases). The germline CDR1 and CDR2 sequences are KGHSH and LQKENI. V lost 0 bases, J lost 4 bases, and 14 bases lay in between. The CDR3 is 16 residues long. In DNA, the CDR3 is TGTGCCAGCTCACCACCGGAGGAGAGGTACCCAGATACGCAGTATTTT. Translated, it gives CASSPPEERYPDTQYF. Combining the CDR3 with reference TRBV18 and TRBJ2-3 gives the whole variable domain NAGVMQNPRHLVRRRGQEARLRCSPMKGHSHVYWYRQLPEEGLKFMVYLQKENIIDESGMPKERFSAEFPKEGPSILRIQQVVRGDSAAYFCASSPPEERYPDTQYFGPGTRLTVL.

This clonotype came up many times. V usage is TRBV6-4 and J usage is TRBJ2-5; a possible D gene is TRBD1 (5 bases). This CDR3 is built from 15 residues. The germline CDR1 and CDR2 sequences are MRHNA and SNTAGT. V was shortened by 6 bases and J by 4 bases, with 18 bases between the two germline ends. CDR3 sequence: CASSLRQGAGETQYF. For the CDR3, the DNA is TGTGCCAGCAGCCTCCGCCAAGGGGCTGGAGAGACCCAGTACTTC.

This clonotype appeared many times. The CDR3: CASSPWENLAYEQYF. The CDR3 bases are TGTGCCAGCAGCCCGTGGGAAAACCTTGCCTACGAGCAGTACTTC. The chain combines TRBV9 with TRBJ2-7, with unresolved D. This CDR3 contains 15 residues. Germline-derived CDR1 and CDR2 are SGDLS and YYNGEE. V gave up 4 bases and J gave up 2 bases, with 16 bases separating them.

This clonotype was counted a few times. As DNA, the CDR3 is TGCGCCAGCAGCCAAGTAAGGGGGGGTGTGAATGAGCAGTTCTTC. Protein sequence: CASSQVRGGVNEQFF. This sequence joins TRBV4-3 and TRBJ2-1; the D gene is possibly TRBD2 (7 bases). V was shortened by 1 base and J by 7 bases, with 14 bases between the two germline ends. Germline V gives CDR1 LGHNA, CDR2 YSLEER. The CDR3 sequence is 15 residues long.

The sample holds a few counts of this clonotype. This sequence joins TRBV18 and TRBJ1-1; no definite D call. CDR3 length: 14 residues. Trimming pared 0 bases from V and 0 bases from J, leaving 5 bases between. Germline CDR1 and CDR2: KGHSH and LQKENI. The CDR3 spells CASSPPVMNTEAFF. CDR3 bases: TGTGCCAGCTCACCACCGGTTATGAACACTGAAGCTTTCTTT.

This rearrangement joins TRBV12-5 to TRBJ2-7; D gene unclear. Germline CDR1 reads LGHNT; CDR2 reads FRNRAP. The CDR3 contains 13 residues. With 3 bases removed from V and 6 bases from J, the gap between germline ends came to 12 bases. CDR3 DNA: TGTGCTAGTGGTTTCTCCGTAGGCGGCGAGCAGTACTTC. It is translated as CASGFSVGGEQYF.

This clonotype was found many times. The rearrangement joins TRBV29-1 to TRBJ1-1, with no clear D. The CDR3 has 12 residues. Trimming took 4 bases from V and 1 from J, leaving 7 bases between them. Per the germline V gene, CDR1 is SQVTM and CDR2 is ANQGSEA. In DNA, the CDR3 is TGCAGCGTTGGAGTAGGGAACACTGAAGCTTTCTTT. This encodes CSVGVGNTEAFF.

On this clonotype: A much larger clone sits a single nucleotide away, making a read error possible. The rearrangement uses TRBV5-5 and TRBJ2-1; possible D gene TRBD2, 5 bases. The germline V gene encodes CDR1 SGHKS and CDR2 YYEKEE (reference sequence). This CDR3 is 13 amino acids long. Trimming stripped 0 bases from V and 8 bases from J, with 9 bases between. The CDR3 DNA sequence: TGTGCCAGCAGCTTGGTCGGGGTCGATGAGCAGTTCTTC. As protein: CASSLVGVDEQFF.

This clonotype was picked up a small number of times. CDR3 in DNA: TGTGCCAGTAGTATTTTCTTTCGGCCAGGGGGCGCGGGCACTGAAGCTTTCTTT. Its translation: CASSIFFRPGGAGTEAFF. The V and J genes are TRBV19 and TRBJ1-1; 8 positions match TRBD1. The V gene's germline CDR1 is LNHDA and CDR2 SQIVND (reference sequence). Trimming cost V 3 bases and J 4 bases; bases outside gene matches: 16. This CDR3 is built from 18 residues.

The DNA of the CDR3 is TGTGCCAGCAGTTTCACCTCACGGAACACTGAAGCTTTCTTT. This gives the protein CASSFTSRNTEAFF. The chain uses TRBV27 and TRBJ1-1; no definite D call. Germline lookup yields CDR1 MNHEY and CDR2 SMNVEV (reference sequence). The CDR3 extends over 14 amino acids. The V and J ends lost 3 bases and 1 base respectively, with 9 bases between them.

The CDR3: CASSWAGNTGELFF. Here the CDR3 DNA reads TGTGCCAGCTCCTGGGCGGGGAACACCGGGGAGCTGTTTTTT. The rearrangement uses TRBV12-3 or TRBV12-4 and TRBJ2-2; tentatively, D is TRBD2 (5 bases). This CDR3 is built from 14 residues. Trimming shortened V by 8 bases and J by 1 base, and 11 bases separated the two germline ends.

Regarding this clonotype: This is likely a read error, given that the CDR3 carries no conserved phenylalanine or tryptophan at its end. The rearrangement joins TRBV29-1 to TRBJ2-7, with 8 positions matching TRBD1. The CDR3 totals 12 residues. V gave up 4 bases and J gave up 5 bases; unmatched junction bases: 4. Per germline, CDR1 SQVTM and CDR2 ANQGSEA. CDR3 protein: CSVATGDHEQYG. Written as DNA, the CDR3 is TGCAGCGTTGCGACAGGGGACCACGAGCAGTACGGC.

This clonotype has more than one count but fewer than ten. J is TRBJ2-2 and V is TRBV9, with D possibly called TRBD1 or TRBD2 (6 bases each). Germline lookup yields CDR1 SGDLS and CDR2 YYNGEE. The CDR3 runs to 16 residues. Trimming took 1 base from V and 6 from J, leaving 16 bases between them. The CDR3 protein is CASSVMGGPPAGELFF. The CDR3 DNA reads TGTGCCAGCAGCGTAATGGGGGGCCCCCCGGCCGGGGAGCTGTTTTTT.